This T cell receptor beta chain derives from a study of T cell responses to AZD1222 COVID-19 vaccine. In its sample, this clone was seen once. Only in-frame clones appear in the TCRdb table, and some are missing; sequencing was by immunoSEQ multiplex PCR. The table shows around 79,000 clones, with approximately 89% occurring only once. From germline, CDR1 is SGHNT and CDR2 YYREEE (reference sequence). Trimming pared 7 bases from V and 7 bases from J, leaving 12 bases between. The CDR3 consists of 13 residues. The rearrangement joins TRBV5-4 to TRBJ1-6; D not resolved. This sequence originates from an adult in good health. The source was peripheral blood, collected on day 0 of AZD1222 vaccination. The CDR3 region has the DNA TGTGCCAGCCGCGGATCACTAAATTCACCCCTCCACTTT. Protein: CASRGSLNSPLHF.